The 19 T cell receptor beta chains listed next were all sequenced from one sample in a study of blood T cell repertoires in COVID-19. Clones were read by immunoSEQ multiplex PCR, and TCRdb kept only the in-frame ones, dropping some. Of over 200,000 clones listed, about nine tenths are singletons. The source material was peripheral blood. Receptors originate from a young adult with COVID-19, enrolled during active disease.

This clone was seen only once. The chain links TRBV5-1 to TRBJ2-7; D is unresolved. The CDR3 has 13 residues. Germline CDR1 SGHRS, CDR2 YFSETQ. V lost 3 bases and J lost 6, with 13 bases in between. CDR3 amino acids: CASSYTIPGEQYF. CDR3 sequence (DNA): TGCGCCAGCAGCTATACCATCCCGGGCGAGCAGTACTTC.

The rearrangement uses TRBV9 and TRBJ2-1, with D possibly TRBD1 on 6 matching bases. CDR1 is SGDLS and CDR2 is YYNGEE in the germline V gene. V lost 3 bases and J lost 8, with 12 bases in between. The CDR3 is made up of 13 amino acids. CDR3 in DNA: TGTGCCAGCAGCGCCACAGGGTTGGATGAGCAGTTCTTC. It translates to CASSATGLDEQFF.

The CDR3, as DNA: TGCAGCGTCGGGGGGTGGGCTGGAAACACCATATATTTT. Translated: CSVGGWAGNTIYF. This chain uses TRBV29-1 with TRBJ1-3, with TRBD1 as a possible D gene (5 bases). Trimming removed 6 bases from V and 2 bases from J, with 11 bases in between. Germline V gives CDR1 SQVTM, CDR2 ANQGSEA. CDR3 length: 13 amino acids.

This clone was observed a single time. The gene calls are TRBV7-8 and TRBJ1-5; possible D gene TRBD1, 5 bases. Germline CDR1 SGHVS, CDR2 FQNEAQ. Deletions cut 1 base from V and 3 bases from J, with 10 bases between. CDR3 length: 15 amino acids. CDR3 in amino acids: CASSLDSGINQPQHF. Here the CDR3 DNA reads TGTGCCAGCAGCTTAGATTCAGGGATCAATCAGCCCCAGCATTTT. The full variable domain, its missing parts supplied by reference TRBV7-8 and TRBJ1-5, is GAGVSQSPRYKVAKRGQDVALRCDPISGHVSLFWYQQALGQGPEFLTYFQNEAQLDKSGLPSDRFFAERPEGSVSTLKIQRTQQEDSAVYLCASSLDSGINQPQHFGDGTRLSIL.

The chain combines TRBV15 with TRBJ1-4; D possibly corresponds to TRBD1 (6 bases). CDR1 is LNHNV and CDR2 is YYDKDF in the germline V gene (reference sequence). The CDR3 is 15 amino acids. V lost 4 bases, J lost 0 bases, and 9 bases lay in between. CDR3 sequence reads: CATSIAGATNEKLFF. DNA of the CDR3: TGTGCCACCAGCATTGCAGGGGCAACTAATGAAAAACTGTTTTTT.

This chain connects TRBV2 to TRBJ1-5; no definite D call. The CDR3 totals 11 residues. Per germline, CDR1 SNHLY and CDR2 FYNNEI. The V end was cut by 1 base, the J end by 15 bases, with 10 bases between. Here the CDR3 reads CASSEEQQPHF. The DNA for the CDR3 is TGTGCCAGCAGTGAAGAACAGCAACCGCATTTT. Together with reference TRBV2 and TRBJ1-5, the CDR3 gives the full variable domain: EPEVTQTPSHQVTQMGQEVILRCVPISNHLYFYWYRQILGQKVEFLVSFYNNEISEKSEIFDDQFSVERPDGSNFTLKIRSTKLEDSAMYFCASSEEQQPHFGDGTRLSIL.

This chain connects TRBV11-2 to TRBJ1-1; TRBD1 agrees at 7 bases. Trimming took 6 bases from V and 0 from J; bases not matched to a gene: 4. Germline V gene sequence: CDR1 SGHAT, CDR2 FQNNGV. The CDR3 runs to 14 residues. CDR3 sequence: CASSLTGVNTEAFF. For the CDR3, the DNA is TGTGCCAGCAGTTTAACAGGGGTGAACACTGAAGCTTTCTTT.

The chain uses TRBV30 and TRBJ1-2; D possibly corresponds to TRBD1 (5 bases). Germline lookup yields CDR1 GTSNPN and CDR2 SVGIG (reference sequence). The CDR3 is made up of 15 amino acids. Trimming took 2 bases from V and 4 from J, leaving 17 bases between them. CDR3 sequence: CAWSRSPGFGYGYTF. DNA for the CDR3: TGTGCCTGGAGTCGATCCCCAGGGTTCGGCTATGGCTACACCTTC.

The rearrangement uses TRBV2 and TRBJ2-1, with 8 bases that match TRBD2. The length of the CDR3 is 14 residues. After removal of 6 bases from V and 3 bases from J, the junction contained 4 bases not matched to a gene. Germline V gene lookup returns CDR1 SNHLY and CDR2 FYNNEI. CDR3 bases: TGTGCCAGCAGGGCTAGCGGGCTCTACAATGAGCAGTTCTTC. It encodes CASRASGLYNEQFF.

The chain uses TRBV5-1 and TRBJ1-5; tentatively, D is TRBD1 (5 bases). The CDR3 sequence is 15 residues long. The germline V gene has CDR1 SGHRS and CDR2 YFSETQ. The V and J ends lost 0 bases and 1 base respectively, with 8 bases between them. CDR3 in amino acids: CASSLEGISNQPQHF. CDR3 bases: TGCGCCAGCAGCTTGGAGGGGATCAGCAATCAGCCCCAGCATTTT.

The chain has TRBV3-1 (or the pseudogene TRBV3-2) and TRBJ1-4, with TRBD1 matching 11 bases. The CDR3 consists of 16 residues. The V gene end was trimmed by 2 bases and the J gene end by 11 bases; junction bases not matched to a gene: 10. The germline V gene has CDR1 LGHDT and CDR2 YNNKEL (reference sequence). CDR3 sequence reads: CASSQSALGQGAKLFF. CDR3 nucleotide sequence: TGTGCCAGCAGCCAAAGCGCACTTGGACAGGGGGCTAAACTGTTTTTT.

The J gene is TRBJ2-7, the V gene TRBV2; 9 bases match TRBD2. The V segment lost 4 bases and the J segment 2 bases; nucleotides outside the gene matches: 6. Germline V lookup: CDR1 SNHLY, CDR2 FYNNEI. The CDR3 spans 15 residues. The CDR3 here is CASSVASGITYEQYF. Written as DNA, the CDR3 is TGTGCCAGCAGTGTCGCTAGCGGGATCACCTACGAGCAGTACTTC. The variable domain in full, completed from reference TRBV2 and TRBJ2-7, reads EPEVTQTPSHQVTQMGQEVILRCVPISNHLYFYWYRQILGQKVEFLVSFYNNEISEKSEIFDDQFSVERPDGSNFTLKIRSTKLEDSAMYFCASSVASGITYEQYFGPGTRLTVT.

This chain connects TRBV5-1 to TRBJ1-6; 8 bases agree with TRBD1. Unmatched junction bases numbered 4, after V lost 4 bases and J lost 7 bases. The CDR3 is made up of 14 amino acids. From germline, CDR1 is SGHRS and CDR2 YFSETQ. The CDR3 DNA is TGCGCCAGCAGCCCGGGACAGGAGAATTCACCCCTCCACTTT. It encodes CASSPGQENSPLHF. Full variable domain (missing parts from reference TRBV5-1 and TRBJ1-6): KAGVTQTPRYLIKTRGQQVTLSCSPISGHRSVSWYQQTPGQGLQFLFEYFSETQRNKGNFPGRFSGRQFSNSRSEMNVSTLELGDSALYLCASSPGQENSPLHFGNGTRLTVT.

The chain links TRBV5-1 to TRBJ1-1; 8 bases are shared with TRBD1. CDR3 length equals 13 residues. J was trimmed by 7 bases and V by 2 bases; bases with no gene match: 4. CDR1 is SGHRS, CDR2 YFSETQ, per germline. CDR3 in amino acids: CASSLTGGNEAFF. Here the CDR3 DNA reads TGCGCCAGCAGCTTAACAGGGGGAAATGAAGCTTTCTTT. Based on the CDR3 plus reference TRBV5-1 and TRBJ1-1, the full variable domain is KAGVTQTPRYLIKTRGQQVTLSCSPISGHRSVSWYQQTPGQGLQFLFEYFSETQRNKGNFPGRFSGRQFSNSRSEMNVSTLELGDSALYLCASSLTGGNEAFFGQGTRLTVV.

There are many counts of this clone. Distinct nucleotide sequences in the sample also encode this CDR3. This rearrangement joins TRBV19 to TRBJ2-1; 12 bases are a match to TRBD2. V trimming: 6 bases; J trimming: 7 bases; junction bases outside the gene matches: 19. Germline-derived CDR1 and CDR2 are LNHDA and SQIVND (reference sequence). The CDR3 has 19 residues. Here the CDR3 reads CASRGGDRQTSGRRNEQFF. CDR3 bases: TGTGCCAGTAGGGGGGGGGACAGGCAGACTAGCGGGAGAAGAAATGAGCAGTTCTTC.

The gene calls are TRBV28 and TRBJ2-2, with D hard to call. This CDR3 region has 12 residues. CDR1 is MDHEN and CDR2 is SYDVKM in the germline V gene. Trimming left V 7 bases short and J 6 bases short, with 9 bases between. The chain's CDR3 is CASNPYSGELFF. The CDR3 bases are TGTGCCAGCAACCCCTATTCCGGGGAGCTGTTTTTT.

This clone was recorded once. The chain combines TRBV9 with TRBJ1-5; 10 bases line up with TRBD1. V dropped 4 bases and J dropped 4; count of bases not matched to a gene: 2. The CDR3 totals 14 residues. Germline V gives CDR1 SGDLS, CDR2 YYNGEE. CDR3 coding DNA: TGTGCCAGCAGCCCGGACAGGGGGAATCAGCCCCAGCATTTT. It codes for CASSPDRGNQPQHF.

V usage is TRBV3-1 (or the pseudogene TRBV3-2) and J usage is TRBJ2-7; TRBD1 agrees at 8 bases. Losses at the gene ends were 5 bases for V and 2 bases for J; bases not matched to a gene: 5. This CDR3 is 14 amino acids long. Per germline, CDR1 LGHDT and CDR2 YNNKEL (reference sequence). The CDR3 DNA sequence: TGTGCCAGCAGCTACAGGGGGGAAACCTACGAGCAGTACTTC. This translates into CASSYRGETYEQYF.

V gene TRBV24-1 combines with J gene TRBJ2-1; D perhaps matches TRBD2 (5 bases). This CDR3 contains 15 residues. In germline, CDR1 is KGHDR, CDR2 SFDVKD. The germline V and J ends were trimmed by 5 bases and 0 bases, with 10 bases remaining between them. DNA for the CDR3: TGTGCCACCAGTGGCGGGCCCGACTCCTACAATGAGCAGTTCTTC. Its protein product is CATSGGPDSYNEQFF.